One sample yielded the 12 T cell receptor beta chains listed below, sequenced in a study of blood T cells in healthy people across ages. It was with a sample-barcoded 5' primer and a J-beta primer mix that a second PCR of about 6 to 12 cycles was run. TCRdb processed the 5' RACE reads anew with MiXCR; each CDR3 protein has one entry. In the table there are approximately 850,000 distinct CDR3 sequences, around 43% of which are singletons. Sequencing was performed on blood. These receptors originate from a man in his 60s in good health.

This clonotype showed up just a few times. The V call is TRBV29-1, the J call TRBJ1-2; D ambiguous. Trimming took 2 bases from V and 7 from J, leaving 11 bases between them. The CDR3 is 12 residues long. Germline assignment: CDR1 SQVTM and CDR2 ANQGSEA. The CDR3 DNA follows: TGCAGCGTTGAATCCCCGGGTTCTGGCTACACCTTC. Its protein product is CSVESPGSGYTF.

The chain uses TRBV2 and TRBJ2-2; possible D gene TRBD2, 6 bases. The CDR3 is 13 amino acids. CDR1 is SNHLY, CDR2 FYNNEI, per germline. V was shortened by 7 bases and J by 1 base, with 7 bases between the two germline ends. The CDR3 DNA reads as TGTGCCAGCAACGGGGGGAACACCGGGGAGCTGTTTTTT. Amino acids: CASNGGNTGELFF.

A remark on this clonotype: At one end, the junction sequence differs from germline, possibly due to a read error. The rearrangement uses TRBV7-2 and TRBJ2-3, with a weak D call TRBD2 (5 bases). The germline V gene has CDR1 SGHTA and CDR2 FQGNSA. The CDR3 is 14 amino acids. The CDR3 nucleotides are TGTGCCGGCAGCGGATCCCTGGGCACAGATACGCAGTATTTT. Protein sequence: CAGSGSLGTDTQYF.

This clonotype was found a few times. The rearrangement uses TRBV10-3 and TRBJ2-3; D is undetermined. The CDR3 runs to 14 residues. Germline CDR1 is ENHRY and CDR2 is SYGVKD. Trimming cost V 0 bases and J 5 bases, with 9 bases left between them. CDR3 residues: CAISESSSVDTQYF. The CDR3, as DNA: TGTGCCATCAGTGAGTCTAGCAGCGTAGATACGCAGTATTTT.

Here the CDR3 DNA reads TGTGCCAGCAGTTCAGCGGGGGGACCCTACAATGAGCAGTACTTC. Amino acid sequence: CASSSAGGPYNEQYF. The chain couples TRBV7-9 to TRBJ2-7; TRBD2 agrees at 9 bases. The V gene end was trimmed by 6 bases and the J gene end by 7 bases; junction bases not matched to a gene: 13. The CDR3 extends over 15 amino acids. The germline V gene encodes CDR1 SEHNR and CDR2 FQNEAQ (reference sequence).

V gene TRBV3-1 combines with J gene TRBJ2-5; 8 bases line up with TRBD2. V was pared by 1 base and J by 4 bases, with 14 bases of the junction left unmatched. From germline, CDR1 is LGHDT and CDR2 YNNKEL (reference sequence). The CDR3 is made up of 18 amino acids. The CDR3 region has the DNA TGTGCCAGCAGCCAAGGGGCTCTTCAGCGGGGGATCGGAGAGACCCAGTACTTC. This translates into CASSQGALQRGIGETQYF.

This clonotype was recorded many times. The gene calls are TRBV5-1 and TRBJ2-1; TRBD1 matches 9 bases. The CDR3 has 12 amino acids. Germline loops: CDR1 SGHRS, CDR2 YFSETQ. V was clipped by 7 bases and J by 8 bases; unmatched bases: 4. The CDR3 region has the DNA TGCGCCAGCGGACAGGGGTTCCATGAGCAGTTCTTC. Translation gives CASGQGFHEQFF.

The chain is built from TRBV6-1 and TRBJ1-1, with D uncertain. Looked up from germline, CDR1 is MNHNS and CDR2 is SASEGT. V shed 8 bases and J shed 1 base, with 11 bases lying between them. The CDR3 is made up of 13 amino acids. DNA for the CDR3: TGTGCCAGCCGGGCACAGCCGAACACTGAAGCTTTCTTT. Translating it yields CASRAQPNTEAFF.

The rearrangement joins TRBV20-1 to TRBJ2-1; D is unclear. CDR3 length: 11 residues. Germline CDR1 reads DFQATT; CDR2 reads SNEGSKA (reference sequence). Trimming left V 6 bases short and J 11 bases short, with 14 bases between. The CDR3 sequence: CSAKDALKQFF. The CDR3, as DNA: TGCAGTGCAAAAGACGCATTAAAGCAGTTCTTC.

About this clonotype: A junction end diverges from the germline sequence, so it may reflect a read error. V gene TRBV4-1 combines with J gene TRBJ1-2, with D unresolved. In germline, CDR1 is MGHRA, CDR2 YSYEKL. The length of the CDR3 is 15 residues. CDR3 in amino acids: CASSKIEGGNYGCTF. For the CDR3, the DNA is TGCGCCAGCAGCAAAATAGAAGGAGGGAACTATGGCTGCACCTTC.

This chain connects TRBV5-1 to TRBJ2-1; D is undetermined. Trimming cost V 6 bases and J 3 bases, with 10 bases left between them. There are 13 residues in the CDR3. Germline CDR1 SGHRS, CDR2 YFSETQ. In DNA, the CDR3 is TGCGCCAGCAAGCCCTCCATCTACAATGAGCAGTTCTTC. Translated: CASKPSIYNEQFF.

The chain joins TRBV7-9 to TRBJ2-1; 11 bases are shared with TRBD1. Germline CDR1 SEHNR, CDR2 FQNEAQ (reference sequence). CDR3 length: 16 amino acids. V trimming: 5 bases; J trimming: 7 bases; junction bases outside the gene matches: 10. The CDR3 protein is CASSPPSDRGQNEQFF. The DNA for the CDR3 is TGTGCCAGCAGCCCCCCCTCGGACAGGGGGCAGAATGAGCAGTTCTTC.